Listed below are T cell receptor beta chains from one sample, sequenced in a study of graft-versus-host responses after intestinal transplantation. Here immunoSEQ multiplex PCR was the method, and the copy in TCRdb shows in-frame clones only, minus some. The sample shows more than 75,000 clones, 91% of them seen only once. Their target antigens are unknown. The sample here was unstimulated CD4+ T cells sorted from spleen or lymph node cells, taken before transplant. The source of these receptors is a human donor who was the organ donor for an intestinal transplant. The CDR3 runs from the conserved cysteine through the conserved F or W. A D gene is named only where the DNA matches it firmly. Clone size is stated in some rows and not others, as once, few, many or a class when expanded.

-,-,TRBV7-8,TRBJ2-7,TGTGCCAGCAGCGGCCGGCGGAATAATCCCTACGAGCAGTACTTC,CASSGRRNNPYEQYF
TRBD2,-,TRBV11-2,TRBJ2-1,TGTGCCAGCAGCTTAACGGCGGGAGTAGGAATGGGTGAGCAGTTCTTC,CASSLTAGVGMGEQFF
-,-,TRBV30,TRBJ1-3,TGTGCCTGGAGTGTATGGTCAACTAGCTCTGGAAACACCATATATTTT,CAWSVWSTSSGNTIYF
TRBD1,-,TRBV7-8,TRBJ2-3,TGTGCCAGCAGCCCCCTCGGGGACAGGACTACGCAGTATTTT,CASSPLGDRTTQYF
TRBD1,once,TRBV10-3,TRBJ1-3,TGTGCCATCACCCAGGGGGCCCCTGGAAACACCATATATTTT,CAITQGAPGNTIYF
TRBD1,-,TRBV6-1,TRBJ1-2,TGTGCCAGCAGTCGAGGACAGGGCGGCTACACCTTC,CASSRGQGGYTF
TRBD2,once,TRBV28,TRBJ2-5,TGTGCCAGCAGTTTATCACTAGCGGGATCGAAAGAGACCCAGTACTTC,CASSLSLAGSKETQYF
TRBD1,-,TRBV28,TRBJ2-7,TGTGCCAGCAGTCCCCGCTTCCGGGACAGGAAATCCTCGGACTTC,CASSPRFRDRKSSDF
-,-,TRBV9,TRBJ2-3,TGTGCCAGCAGCGCCGGGACTCAACCGGGCACAGATACGCAGTATTTT,CASSAGTQPGTDTQYF
TRBD2,-,TRBV6-4,TRBJ2-5,TGTGCCAGCAGTCCTTGGCGGAGTGACGGGACTAGCGGGCAAGAGACCCAGTACTTC,CASSPWRSDGTSGQETQYF
-,-,TRBV5-1,TRBJ2-7,TGCGCCAGCAGCTTGGACGGGGTGGGCTACGAGCAGTACTTC,CASSLDGVGYEQYF
TRBD2,-,TRBV6-4,TRBJ2-7,TGTGCCAGCAGTGACTACCCACTAGCGGGAAACTACGAGCAGTACTTC,CASSDYPLAGNYEQYF
TRBD1,few,TRBV29-1,TRBJ2-3,TGCAGCGTTGGGACAGGGGGAGCAGATACGCAGTATTTT,CSVGTGGADTQYF
TRBD2,-,TRBV27,TRBJ2-2,TGTGCCACCCGAACAGCGGGGCGAGCGAACACCGGGGAGCTGTTTTTT,CATRTAGRANTGELFF
TRBD1,-,TRBV5-4,TRBJ2-2,TGTGCCAGCAGCTTGGCCGGGACAGGGGGGACCACCGGGGAGCTGTTTTTT,CASSLAGTGGTTGELFF
TRBD2,-,TRBV6-5,TRBJ2-1,TGTGCCAGCAGATTACTAGCGGGAGCAAACAATGAGCAGTTCTTC,CASRLLAGANNEQFF
-,-,TRBV5-6,TRBJ2-7,TGTGCCAGCAGCTTGTTGTCATCCTACGAGCAGTACTTC,CASSLLSSYEQYF